These T cell receptor beta chains were read from a single sample in a study of shared clonotypes between healthy human individuals. TCRdb's copy holds only in-frame clones and misses some; the assay was immunoSEQ multiplex PCR. The sample carries roughly 770,000 clones, just over 95% recorded once. The specimen sequenced was naive CD8+ T cells sorted from blood. The receptor set was obtained from a man aged 30-40 years in good health. Each CDR3 is given with its conserved first and last residue. D genes are given only for firm matches.

V,J,D,CDR3,DNA
TRBV27,TRBJ2-1,.,CASSLVRADEQFF,TGTGCCAGCAGTTTAGTGAGGGCGGATGAGCAGTTCTTC
TRBV7-9,TRBJ1-5,TRBD1,CASSSTTGEAYQPQHF,TGTGCCAGCAGCTCTACGACAGGGGAGGCATATCAGCCCCAGCATTTT
TRBV9,TRBJ2-7,.,CASSVEGAVGYEQYF,TGTGCCAGCAGCGTAGAGGGCGCGGTCGGTTACGAGCAGTACTTC
TRBV7-8,TRBJ2-7,.,CASSPSGGYEQYF,TGTGCCAGCAGCCCATCCGGCGGGTACGAGCAGTACTTC
TRBV7-3,TRBJ1-1,.,CASSLHAPMVAGVGNTEAFF,TGTGCCAGCAGCCTCCATGCCCCCATGGTGGCAGGGGTAGGGAACACTGAAGCTTTCTTT
TRBV9,TRBJ2-7,TRBD1,CASSAPRSGTDYEQYF,TGTGCCAGCAGCGCCCCGCGATCAGGGACAGACTACGAGCAGTACTTC
TRBV7-9,TRBJ2-7,.,CASSSTSGSSYEQYF,TGTGCCAGCAGCTCTACCTCAGGGAGCTCCTACGAGCAGTACTTC
TRBV11-2,TRBJ1-4,TRBD1,CASSPWQGEATNEKLFF,TGTGCCAGCAGCCCATGGCAGGGGGAAGCAACTAATGAAAAACTGTTTTTT
TRBV27,TRBJ2-7,.,CASSFGSTSYEQYF,TGTGCCAGCAGTTTTGGCTCCACCTCCTACGAGCAGTACTTC
TRBV4-1,TRBJ1-5,TRBD1,CASSLSTGSNQPQHF,TGCGCCAGCAGCCTATCGACAGGGTCCAATCAGCCCCAGCATTTT
TRBV6-1,TRBJ2-7,.,CASSERAGSYEQYF,TGTGCCAGCAGTGAAAGGGCAGGTTCCTACGAGCAGTACTTC
TRBV6-1,TRBJ2-7,TRBD2,CASSETSYSYEQYF,TGTGCCAGCAGTGAGACTAGCTACTCCTACGAGCAGTACTTC
TRBV7-9,TRBJ1-3,.,CASSSNRLSLSGNTIYF,TGTGCCAGCAGCTCCAATAGATTAAGTCTGTCTGGAAACACCATATATTTT
TRBV14,TRBJ2-1,.,CASSAGSAGRPSSYNEQFF,TGTGCCAGCAGTGCTGGTTCCGCAGGACGACCGAGCTCCTACAATGAGCAGTTCTTC
TRBV4-1,TRBJ2-7,TRBD2,CASSQDPGLANEQYF,TGCGCCAGCAGCCAAGATCCCGGACTAGCGAACGAGCAGTACTTC
TRBV6-6,TRBJ1-2,.,CASSSTGSTF,TGTGCCAGCAGCTCAACAGGGAGTACCTTC
TRBV18,TRBJ2-1,TRBD2,CASSPTVGLAGLYNEQFF,TGTGCCAGCTCACCAACCGTAGGACTAGCAGGGCTTTACAATGAGCAGTTCTTC
TRBV5-8,TRBJ2-3,TRBD2,CASSWGLAATDTQYF,TGTGCCAGCAGCTGGGGACTAGCGGCTACAGATACGCAGTATTTT
TRBV13,TRBJ2-7,.,CASSPGTGVEQYF,TGTGCCAGCAGCCCCGGGACTGGCGTCGAGCAGTACTTC
TRBV19,TRBJ2-1,TRBD2,CASSSSAGRYYNEQFF,TGTGCCAGTAGTAGCTCAGCGGGAAGATACTACAATGAGCAGTTCTTC
TRBV14,TRBJ2-7,TRBD2,CASSQAGGAGGPTFRSYEQYF,TGTGCCAGCAGCCAAGCCGGGGGAGCGGGAGGGCCTACATTTCGCTCCTACGAGCAGTACTTC
TRBV11-2,TRBJ1-2,.,CASSLDLSSYGYTF,TGTGCCAGCAGCTTAGATCTCAGTTCCTATGGCTACACCTTC
TRBV7-6,TRBJ2-1,TRBD2,CASSPQTSGSYNEQFF,TGTGCCAGCAGCCCCCAGACTAGCGGCTCCTACAATGAGCAGTTCTTC
TRBV7-9,TRBJ2-1,TRBD1,CASSLDRVQFF,TGTGCCAGCAGCCTGGACAGGGTGCAGTTCTTC
TRBV18,TRBJ2-1,TRBD2,CASSPSGTSGPNEQFF,TGTGCCAGCTCACCTTCCGGGACTAGCGGGCCCAATGAGCAGTTCTTC
TRBV4-1,TRBJ2-3,TRBD2,CASSQDRPLAGSWTDTQYF,TGCGCCAGCAGCCAAGATCGGCCGCTAGCGGGCTCCTGGACAGATACGCAGTATTTT
TRBV7-6,TRBJ2-5,TRBD1,CASSYARDRGGETQYF,TGTGCCAGCAGCTATGCCCGGGACAGGGGGGGAGAGACCCAGTACTTC
TRBV27,TRBJ2-2,TRBD2,CASRMGTSGTGELFF,TGTGCCAGCAGAATGGGGACTAGCGGGACCGGGGAGCTGTTTTTT
TRBV28,TRBJ1-5,.,CASSLGGVGQPQHF,TGTGCCAGCAGTTTGGGCGGGGTTGGTCAGCCCCAGCATTTT
TRBV29-1,TRBJ2-5,.,CSATGASDGTQYF,TGCAGCGCGACCGGGGCTAGCGATGGGACCCAGTACTTC
TRBV23-1,TRBJ1-2,.,CASLEILRGGNYGYTF,TGCGCCAGCCTTGAAATTCTCAGGGGTGGGAACTATGGCTACACCTTC
TRBV5-1,TRBJ2-3,TRBD2,CASSLAGTSGIGTQYF,TGCGCCAGCAGCTTGGCTGGGACTAGCGGGATTGGTACGCAGTATTTT
TRBV28,TRBJ2-2,.,CASSLGGTGTGELFF,TGTGCCAGCAGTTTAGGCGGGACGGGGACCGGGGAGCTGTTTTTT
TRBV25-1,TRBJ2-5,.,CASSELGLETQYF,TGTGCCAGCAGTGAATTGGGGTTAGAGACCCAGTACTTC
TRBV28,TRBJ1-5,TRBD1,CASSPPPLSGQSPPNQPQHF,TGTGCCAGCAGCCCTCCCCCCCTGTCGGGACAGTCCCCTCCTAATCAGCCCCAGCATTTT
TRBV7-9,TRBJ2-7,TRBD1,CASSSSGTGSYEQYF,TGTGCCAGCAGCTCTTCCGGGACAGGTAGCTACGAGCAGTACTTC
TRBV27,TRBJ2-1,TRBD2,CASSLSGTSLSYNEQFF,TGTGCCAGCAGTTTATCCGGGACTAGTCTAAGCTACAATGAGCAGTTCTTC
TRBV6-5,TRBJ2-5,TRBD2,CASRTASGYNF,TGTGCCAGCAGGACCGCTAGCGGATACAACTTC
TRBV5-1,TRBJ2-7,TRBD1,CASSMTGHEQYF,TGCGCCAGCAGCATGACAGGGCACGAGCAGTACTTC
TRBV11-2,TRBJ2-7,.,CASSLWGRGVEEQYF,TGTGCCAGCAGCTTATGGGGCAGGGGGGTGGAGGAGCAGTACTTC